This TCR beta chain is from a study of T-cell reconstitution after alpha-beta-depleted transplantation in children. General study results and limits: For some patients, TCRbeta diversity was high at day 60 because of recipient T cells and thymic progenitors that survived. After transplant, at about two months, alpha-beta T cells were reportedly derived from several hundred expanded graft clones. Newly made T cells mostly supplied T-cell counts and diversity one year after transplant.

CDR3 length: 9 residues. Germline V gene data show CDR1 as SGHTA and CDR2 as FQGNSA. TCRbeta library preparation incorporated unique molecular identifiers. TCRdb re-analysed the PCR reads in MiXCR, keeping a single row per CDR3 protein. The sample carries 600,000 or so distinct CDR3 sequences, roughly 24% recorded once. This clonotype was recorded at least ten times. Its specificity is not known. An end of the junction does not agree with germline; a read error may underlie this. This receptor was identified in a boy under three years old who had a stem cell transplant for acute myeloid leukemia, so the T cells may come from the graft donor. The rearrangement uses TRBV7-2 and TRBJ2-1; D is ambiguous. This specimen was PBMCs, mostly from graft donor cells, taken 360 days after TCRalphabeta/CD19-depleted stem cell transplant. DNA for the CDR3: TGTGCCAGCAGCTTAGTGCCAGACTTC. Amino acids: CASSLVPDF.